This T cell receptor beta chain was identified during a study of monozygotic twins with inflammatory bowel disease. The V gene's germline CDR1 is SGDLS and CDR2 YYNGEE. CDR3 length: 14 residues. TCRdb reanalyzed the 5' RACE reads and collapses them to one entry per CDR3 protein, without DNA. This table lists under 200,000 distinct CDR3 sequences. Material: blood. The chain uses TRBV9 and TRBJ2-1; TCRdb returns TRBD2, unconfirmable since there is no DNA. This receptor was identified in a human donor with ulcerative colitis or Crohn's disease, or a healthy co-twin of an affected twin (not recorded which). The CDR3 here is CASSPFDSVDEQFF.